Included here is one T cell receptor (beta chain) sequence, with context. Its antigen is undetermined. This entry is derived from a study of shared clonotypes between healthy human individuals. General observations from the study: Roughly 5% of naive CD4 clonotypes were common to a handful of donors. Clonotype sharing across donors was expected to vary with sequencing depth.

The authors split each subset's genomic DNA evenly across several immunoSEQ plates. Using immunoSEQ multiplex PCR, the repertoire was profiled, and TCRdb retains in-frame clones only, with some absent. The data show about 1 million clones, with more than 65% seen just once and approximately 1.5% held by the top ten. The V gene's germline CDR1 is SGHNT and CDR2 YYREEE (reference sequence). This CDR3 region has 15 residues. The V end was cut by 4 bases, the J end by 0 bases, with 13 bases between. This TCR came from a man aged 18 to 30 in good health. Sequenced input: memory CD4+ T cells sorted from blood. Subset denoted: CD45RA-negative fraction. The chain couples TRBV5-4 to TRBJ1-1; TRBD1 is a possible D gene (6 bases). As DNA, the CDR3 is TGTGCCAGCAGCGTTCCGGGACAATTGAACACTGAAGCTTTCTTT. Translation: CASSVPGQLNTEAFF.